This note documents a single T cell receptor (beta chain) sequence. Its antigen is unidentified. The data originate from a study of cytomegalovirus exposure and HLA in healthy donors. The study, taken as a whole, reports: Excluded: some indistinguishable V segments such as TRBV6-2 and TRBV6-3. About 90% or about 30% of the time was how often most TCR beta V segments were productive, according to an earlier analysis.

J was trimmed by 5 bases and V by 5 bases; bases with no gene match: 12. This CDR3 has 15 residues. Germline loops: CDR1 SGHTA, CDR2 FQGTGA. The PCR contained 60 Vbeta and 13 Jbeta primers. Original handling: Among the unique TCR beta chains that a later analysis counted, about 81 million in all, 9.5 million to 11 million were shared. The data were produced by immunoSEQ multiplex PCR, yet TCRdb's version contains in-frame clones alone and is incomplete. Clonal size and the V and J genes are those of that table, whereas D and trimming came from the DNA. The sample carries around 110,000 clones, around 66% recorded once.

This clonotype was sampled from a woman in her thirties or forties in good health and CMV-seropositive. Material for sequencing was PBMCs. The chain uses TRBV7-3 and TRBJ2-7; 7 bases align to TRBD1. The CDR3 protein is CASSRAGTALNEQYF. The DNA for the CDR3 is TGTGCCAGCAGCCGTGCCGGGACAGCACTCAACGAGCAGTACTTC.